A selection of T cell receptor beta chains follows, all from one sample in a study of identifying expanded T cells in peripheral blood. The assay was immunoSEQ multiplex PCR, and TCRdb's table has in-frame clones only and misses some. The data hold about 97,000 clones, with around 88% observed a single time. Input material: blood. The receptors were gathered from a person aged 18 to 70 in good health. The CDR3 runs from the conserved cysteine through the conserved F or W. A D gene is named only where the DNA matches it firmly. The size entry is marked missing in some rows and otherwise reads once, few, many or a size class.

D,J,size,V,DNA,CDR3
NA,TRBJ2-1,NA,TRBV9,TGTGCCAGCAGCGTAGACGGCGATGAGCAGTTCTTC,CASSVDGDEQFF
NA,TRBJ1-5,NA,TRBV10-3,TGTGCCATCGGAATCGCTGATCAGCCCCAGCATTTT,CAIGIADQPQHF
NA,TRBJ1-5,NA,TRBV6-4,TGTGCCAGCAGTGCCTATAGCAATCAGCCCCAGCATTTT,CASSAYSNQPQHF
NA,TRBJ1-2,NA,TRBV5-1,TGCGCCAGCAGCCCGTATCTGGCCAGGGAGGATGGCTACACCTTC,CASSPYLAREDGYTF
TRBD1,TRBJ2-5,NA,TRBV13,TGTGCCAGCAGCTTTGGGACAGGCGGAGAGACCCAGTACTTC,CASSFGTGGETQYF
TRBD1,TRBJ2-7,NA,TRBV9,TGTGCCAGCAGCGTTACCGGGACAGGCTACGAGCAGTACTTC,CASSVTGTGYEQYF
TRBD1,TRBJ1-1,NA,TRBV18,TGTGCCAGCTCCCTCAGGACAGGGGGCGAGAACACTGAAGCTTTCTTT,CASSLRTGGENTEAFF
NA,TRBJ1-5,NA,TRBV18,TGTGCCAGCTCACCTGGTAGCAATCAGCCCCAGCATTTT,CASSPGSNQPQHF
NA,TRBJ2-3,NA,TRBV2,TGTGCCAGCAGCGGAATTTCTAGCGTAATCACAGATACGCAGTATTTT,CASSGISSVITDTQYF
NA,TRBJ1-4,NA,TRBV7-9,TGTGCCAGCAGTGGCAGGAGGAATGAAAAACTGTTTTTT,CASSGRRNEKLFF
NA,TRBJ1-4,NA,TRBV5-6,TGTGCCAGCAGAACAGGATTTAATGAAAAACTGTTTTTT,CASRTGFNEKLFF
TRBD1,TRBJ1-1,NA,TRBV5-4,TGTGCCAGCAGCTTGGTAGTCGGGACAGCGAACACTGAAGCTTTCTTT,CASSLVVGTANTEAFF
TRBD1,TRBJ1-1,NA,TRBV5-5,TGTGCCAGCAGCACCCGACAGGGCGACAACACTGAAGCTTTCTTT,CASSTRQGDNTEAFF
TRBD1,TRBJ1-6,few,TRBV7-2,TGTGCCAGCAGCTTAGAAGGGACAGTCAGTTCACCCCTCCACTTT,CASSLEGTVSSPLHF
NA,TRBJ1-2,NA,TRBV6-5,TGTGCCAGCAGTTACTCGAGACAGTTCTATGGCTACACCTTC,CASSYSRQFYGYTF
NA,TRBJ2-7,few,TRBV27,TGTGCCAGCAGTTTACGGGGGCCCGGGGGCCGGGTATACCCTTGGGAGCAGTACTTC,CASSLRGPGGRVYPWEQYF
NA,TRBJ1-5,NA,TRBV5-1,TGCGCCAGCAGCTCAGAGCCTTTGGGGAATCAGCCCCAGCATTTT,CASSSEPLGNQPQHF
NA,TRBJ1-6,NA,TRBV5-1,TGCGCCAGCAGCTTAGAGTCAGTTGGGAGCTCCTATAATTCACCCCTCCACTTT,CASSLESVGSSYNSPLHF
NA,TRBJ1-5,NA,TRBV4-2,TGTGCCAGCAGCCAAGATGCGCTCCTGAGGGGCAATCAGCCCCAGCATTTT,CASSQDALLRGNQPQHF
NA,TRBJ1-2,NA,TRBV7-2,TGTGCCAGCCACCGACCCCCGGAAGGCTACACCTTC,CASHRPPEGYTF
TRBD2,TRBJ2-5,few,TRBV6-1,TGTGCCAGCAGTGGACTAGCGGGGGGGCCAGAGACCCAGTACTTC,CASSGLAGGPETQYF
TRBD1,TRBJ1-6,NA,TRBV7-9,TGTGCCAGCAGCCCTAACAGGGGGCACGTCCTAATTTCACCCCTCCACTTT,CASSPNRGHVLISPLHF